Ten or more counts support the clone carrying this T cell receptor beta chain. Its antigen is undetermined. In TCRdb, the 5' RACE reads were re-called with MiXCR into one record per CDR3 protein. The sample yields 550,000 to 800,000 distinct CDR3 sequences, under 8.5% seen once. These data belong to a study of identical twins. Regarding the study as a whole: Excess twin sharing in beta out-of-frame sequences was weaker. While abundant cord blood beta clonotypes carried fewer insertions, memory repertoires showed no such pattern.

CDR1 and CDR2 (germline): SEHNR, FQNEAQ (reference sequence). The ends were cut back, 1 base at V and 1 base at J, with 7 bases in the middle. The CDR3 is made up of 15 amino acids. A further study also used this sample, focusing on yellow fever vaccine responses in identical twins.

The TCR comes from a woman aged 18-29 years in good health. The V gene is TRBV7-9, the J gene TRBJ2-2; a possible D gene is TRBD2 (5 bases). What was sequenced was PBMCs. CDR3 DNA sequence: TGTGCCAGCAGCTTAGGGGAGAAGAACACCGGGGAGCTGTTTTTT. Its protein is CASSLGEKNTGELFF.